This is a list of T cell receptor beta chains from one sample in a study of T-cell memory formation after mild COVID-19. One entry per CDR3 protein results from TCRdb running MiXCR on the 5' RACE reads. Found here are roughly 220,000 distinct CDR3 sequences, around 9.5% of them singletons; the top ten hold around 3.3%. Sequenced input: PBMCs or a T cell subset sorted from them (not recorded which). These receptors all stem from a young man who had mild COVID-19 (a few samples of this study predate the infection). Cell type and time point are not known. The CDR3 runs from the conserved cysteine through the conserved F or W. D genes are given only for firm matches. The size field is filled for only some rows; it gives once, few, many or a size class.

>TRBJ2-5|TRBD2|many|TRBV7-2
TGTGCCAGCAGCTCACGACTAGCGGGGGTAACCCAGTACTTC
CASSSRLAGVTQYF
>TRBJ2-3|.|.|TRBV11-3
TGTGCCAGCAGCTTAGCGGGGGGCCGGGGGACAGATACGCAGTATTTT
CASSLAGGRGTDTQYF
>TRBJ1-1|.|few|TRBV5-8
TGTGCCAGCAGCTCCAACCTTCGGACTGAAGCTTTCTTT
CASSSNLRTEAFF
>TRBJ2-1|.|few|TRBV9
TGTGCCAGCAGCCGAGCTGGTGAGCAGTTCTTC
CASSRAGEQFF
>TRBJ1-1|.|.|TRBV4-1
TGCGCCAGCAGCCTCAGGAATTACCGGGGGACTGAAGCTTTCTTT
CASSLRNYRGTEAFF
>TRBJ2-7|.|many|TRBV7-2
TGTGCCAGCAGCGTCGCTCTAGTATCCTACGAGCAGTACTTC
CASSVALVSYEQYF
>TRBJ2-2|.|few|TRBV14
TGTGCCAGCAGCCCCTTTTCTGGGACGAACACCGGGGAGCTGTTTTTT
CASSPFSGTNTGELFF
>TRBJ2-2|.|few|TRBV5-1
TGCGCCAGCAGCTTGGTGGCAGGGGCTCCCGGGGAGCTGTTTTTT
CASSLVAGAPGELFF
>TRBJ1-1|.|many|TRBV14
TGTGCCAGCAGCCAGGAGGTTATGGGCACTGAAGCTTTCTTT
CASSQEVMGTEAFF
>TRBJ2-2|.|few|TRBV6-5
TGTGCCAGCAGTTACTTGCCGGATACCACCGGGGAGCTGTTTTTT
CASSYLPDTTGELFF
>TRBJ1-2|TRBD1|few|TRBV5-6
TGTGCCAGCAGTTTGACAGGGGATAAATCTGGCTACACCTTC
CASSLTGDKSGYTF
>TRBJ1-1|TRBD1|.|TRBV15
TGTGCCACCTCCACCGGACAGGGGCAAACTGAAGCTTTCTTT
CATSTGQGQTEAFF
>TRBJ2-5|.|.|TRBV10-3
TGTGCCATCACCGAGGACCCCACCCAGACCCAGTACTTC
CAITEDPTQTQYF
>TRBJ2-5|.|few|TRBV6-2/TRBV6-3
TGTGCCAGCAGTTACATTGGCGGCTCAGAGACCCAGTACTTC
CASSYIGGSETQYF
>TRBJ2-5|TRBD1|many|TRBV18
TGTGCCAGCTCACCGACAGGGGGGGAGGAGACCCAGTACTTC
CASSPTGGEETQYF
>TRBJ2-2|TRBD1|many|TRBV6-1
TGTGCCAGCACCAGGACAGGGGGCGGAACCGGGGAGCTGTTTTTT
CASTRTGGGTGELFF
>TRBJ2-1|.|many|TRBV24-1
TGTGCCACCAGTGACTCCCACAATGAGCAGTTCTTC
CATSDSHNEQFF
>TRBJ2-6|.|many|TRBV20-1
TGCAGTGCTAGTGGCAGCTCTGGGGCCAACGTCCTGACTTTC
CSASGSSGANVLTF
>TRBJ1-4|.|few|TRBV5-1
TGCGCCAGCAGCCTTACACAGTATAATGAAAAACTGTTTTTT
CASSLTQYNEKLFF
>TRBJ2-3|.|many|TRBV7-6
TGTGCCAGCAGCTCCCGTGGGAGTAAGAGCACAGATACGCAGTATTTT
CASSSRGSKSTDTQYF
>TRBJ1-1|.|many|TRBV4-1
TGCGCCAGCAGCCAAGCGATAAACACTGAAGCTTTCTTT
CASSQAINTEAFF
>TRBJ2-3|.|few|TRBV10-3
TGTGCCATCAGGTCCCGGGCCAACACAGATACGCAGTATTTT
CAIRSRANTDTQYF
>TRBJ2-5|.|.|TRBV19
TGTGCCAGTAGTAGTCGGAGGGCTTCAGAGACCCAGTACTTC
CASSSRRASETQYF
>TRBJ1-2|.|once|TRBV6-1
TGTGCCAGCAGTGAAGTCCTTCTGGGGGAGGGCTACACCTTC
CASSEVLLGEGYTF
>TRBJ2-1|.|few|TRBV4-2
TGTGCCAGCAGCCAAGTGGGGGGCAAGCAGTTCTTC
CASSQVGGKQFF
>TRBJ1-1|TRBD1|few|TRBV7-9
TGTGCCAGCAGCTTACAGGGGGATTCGGCTGAAGCTTTCTTT
CASSLQGDSAEAFF
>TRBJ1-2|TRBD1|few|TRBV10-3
TGTGCCATCAGTAACCGGGACAGGGACGCTCTCACCTTC
CAISNRDRDALTF
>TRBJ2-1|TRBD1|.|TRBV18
TGTGCCAGCTCACCGGGACAGGGGAGCTCCTACAATGAGCAGTTCTTC
CASSPGQGSSYNEQFF
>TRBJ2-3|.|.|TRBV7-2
TGTGCCAGCAGCTCTCCTTTTCCCGATACGCAGTATTTT
CASSSPFPDTQYF
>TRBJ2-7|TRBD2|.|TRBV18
TGTGCCAGCTCACCCCCTTCCGGCGGGGGGCCCTACGAGCAGTACTTC
CASSPPSGGGPYEQYF
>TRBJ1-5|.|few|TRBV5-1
TGCGCCAGCAACCAGAGACGCAATCAGCCCCAGCATTTT
CASNQRRNQPQHF
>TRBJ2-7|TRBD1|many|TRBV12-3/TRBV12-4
TGTGCCAGCAGTCAAGGGACAGACTACGAGCAGTACTTC
CASSQGTDYEQYF
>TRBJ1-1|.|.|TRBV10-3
TGTGCCATCAGTGAGTCCCTACAGCTCATGAACACTGAAGCTTTCTTT
CAISESLQLMNTEAFF
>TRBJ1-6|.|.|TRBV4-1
TGCGCCAGCAGCCAAGACGACAGGTGGGAGTCACCCCTCCACTTT
CASSQDDRWESPLHF
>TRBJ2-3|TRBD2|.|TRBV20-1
TGCAGTGCTCCCCTAAGCGGGGACACAGATACGCAGTATTTT
CSAPLSGDTDTQYF
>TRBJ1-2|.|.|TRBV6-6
TGTGCCAGCAGTTACTCCGGGACGAACTATGGCTACACCTTC
CASSYSGTNYGYTF
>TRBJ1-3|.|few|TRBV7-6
TGTGCCAGCAGCGTGGCCAGTTTCTCTGGAAACACCATATATTTT
CASSVASFSGNTIYF
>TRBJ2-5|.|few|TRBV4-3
TGCGCCAGCAGCCAAATGACGACGGGGGAGACCCAGTACTTC
CASSQMTTGETQYF
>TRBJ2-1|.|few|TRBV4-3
TGCGCCAGCAGCCAAGATGTGGGCCGGAATGAGCAGTTCTTC
CASSQDVGRNEQFF
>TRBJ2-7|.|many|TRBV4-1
TGCGCCAGCAGCCTACGTACAGGAGAAGGCTACGAGCAGTACTTC
CASSLRTGEGYEQYF
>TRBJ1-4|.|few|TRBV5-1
TGCGCCAGCAGCCAAGTAGGGGAAAAACTGTTTTTT
CASSQVGEKLFF
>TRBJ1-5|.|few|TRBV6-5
TGTGCCAGCAGTTACTCGAGCGGTGGGGCTCAGCCCCAGCATTTT
CASSYSSGGAQPQHF
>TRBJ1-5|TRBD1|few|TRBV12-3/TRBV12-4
TGTGCCAGCAGACAGGGGCATCAGCCCCAGCATTTT
CASRQGHQPQHF
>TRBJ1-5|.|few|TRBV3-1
TGTGCCAGCACCTCCGCGACCGGAGTCCAGCATTTT
CASTSATGVQHF